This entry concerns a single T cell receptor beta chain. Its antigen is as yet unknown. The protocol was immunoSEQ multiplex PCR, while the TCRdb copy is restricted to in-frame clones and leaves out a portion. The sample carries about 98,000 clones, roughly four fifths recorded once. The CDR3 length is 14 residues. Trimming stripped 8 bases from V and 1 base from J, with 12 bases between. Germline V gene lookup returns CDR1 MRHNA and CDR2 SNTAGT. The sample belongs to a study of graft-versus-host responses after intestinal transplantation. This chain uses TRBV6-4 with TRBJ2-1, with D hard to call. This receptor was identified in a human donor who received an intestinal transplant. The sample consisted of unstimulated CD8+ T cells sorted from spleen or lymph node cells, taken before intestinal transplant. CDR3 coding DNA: TGTGCCAGCCGTCCTGACTCATCCTACAATGAGCAGTTCTTC. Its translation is CASRPDSSYNEQFF.